Included here is one TCR beta chain sequence, with context. Its specificity is unknown. The data were obtained in a study of Ad26.COV2.S vaccination and SARS-CoV-2 variants. Study overall: Intramuscular Ad26.COV2.S doses were given once or twice, 56 days apart. Study-level findings and limits: Vaccine recipients surpassed placebo recipients in spike-specific TCR breadth. The analyses of TCR breadth and depth may have understated the size of total T cell responses. After vaccination, substantial breadth of spike-specific CD8+ and CD4+ responses was reported.

The treatment denotes: 19 received Ad26.COV2.S at low or high dose, single or two shots; about 5 received placebo; per-sample allocation not given. All samples were drawn on day 63, counting from the first vaccine or placebo injection. The table came from immunoSEQ multiplex PCR; TCRdb's copy has only in-frame clones and leaves some out. The sample records around 450,000 clones, about nine tenths being singletons. This TCR came from a person between 18 and 59 years old who received the Ad26.COV2.S COVID-19 vaccine or a placebo. The sample consisted of peripheral blood, taken in a trial of Ad26.COV2.S vaccine versus placebo.

The CDR3 coding sequence is TGTGCGAGACTAGCGGGAGGGACGAACACCGGGGAGCTGTTTTTT. It translates to CARLAGGTNTGELFF. V gene TRBV30 combines with J gene TRBJ2-2; 14 bases match TRBD2. The CDR3 contains 15 residues. Looked up from germline, CDR1 is GTSNPN and CDR2 is SVGIG (reference sequence).